This TCR beta chain is drawn from a study of T cell responses to AZD1222 COVID-19 vaccine. Sequencing was performed with immunoSEQ multiplex PCR; in TCRdb, only in-frame clones are kept and a portion is missing. The sample contains under 150,000 clones, 70% to 90% of which appear only once. V lost 3 bases and J lost 0; bases outside the gene matches: 6. From germline, CDR1 is SGHKS and CDR2 YYEKEE (reference sequence). The CDR3 is 15 amino acids. This chain links TRBV5-5 with TRBJ2-7; 7 bases map to TRBD1. This specimen was peripheral blood, taken on day 0 of AZD1222 vaccination. The TCR was taken from an adult in good health. CDR3 sequence: CASSSYRGPSYEQYF. Written as DNA, the CDR3 is TGTGCCAGCAGCTCTTACAGGGGACCCTCCTACGAGCAGTACTTC.